The 16 T cell receptor beta chains presented below share a single source sample, sequenced in a study of brain T cells in children with intractable seizures. Profiling relied on immunoSEQ multiplex PCR, and the TCRdb table lists in-frame clones only, not all of them. The sample holds 110,000 or so clones, 94% seen once. The sample was peripheral blood, taken at surgery. All receptors derive from a boy younger than two with hemimegalencephaly and intractable seizures.

The V and J genes are TRBV10-2 and TRBJ2-5; the D is unclear. There are 14 residues in the CDR3. Germline CDR1 WSHSY, CDR2 SAAADI. V was shortened by 4 bases and J by 0 bases, with 9 bases between the two germline ends. The CDR3 is CASSGGTYQETQYF. Here the CDR3 DNA reads TGCGCCAGCAGTGGTGGCACATACCAAGAGACCCAGTACTTC.

The CDR3 DNA reads TGTGCCGGTAGCGGGAGGGCCGACCCCCTCGAGCAGTACTTC. Its protein is CAGSGRADPLEQYF. The chain has TRBV28 and TRBJ2-7, with 11 positions matching TRBD2. The CDR3 has 14 residues. Trimming removed 11 bases from V and 6 bases from J; junction bases left unmatched: 12. The germline gives CDR1 MDHEN, CDR2 SYDVKM.

V gene TRBV19 combines with J gene TRBJ2-5; D remains unclear. There are 13 residues in the CDR3. Deletions cut 5 bases from V and 2 bases from J, with 9 bases between. CDR1 is LNHDA and CDR2 is SQIVND in the germline V gene (reference sequence). The CDR3 DNA follows: TGTGCCAGTAGTTCCCCCGGTCAAGAGACCCAGTACTTC. Protein: CASSSPGQETQYF.

The chain employs TRBV29-1 and TRBJ2-7, with D possibly being TRBD1 (8 bases). Germline CDR1 reads SQVTM; CDR2 reads ANQGSEA. With 4 bases removed from V and 2 bases from J, the gap between germline ends came to 15 bases. The CDR3 length is 14 residues. The CDR3 protein is CSVASGTGTYEQYF. The CDR3, as DNA: TGCAGCGTTGCGAGCGGGACAGGAACCTACGAGCAGTACTTC.

This clone showed up just once. The chain joins TRBV4-2 to TRBJ2-3; TRBD1 agrees at 7 bases. This CDR3 region has 13 residues. Germline V gives CDR1 LGHNA, CDR2 YNFKEQ. The CDR3, as DNA: TGTGCGACAGGGCATATCAGCACAGATACGCAGTATTTT. It codes for CATGHISTDTQYF.

V is TRBV4-1 and J is TRBJ1-4; 7 nucleotides agree with TRBD1. The CDR3 runs 14 residues. Trimming cost V 5 bases and J 8 bases; bases outside gene matches: 8. The germline V gene encodes CDR1 MGHRA and CDR2 YSYEKL. The CDR3 DNA reads as TGCGCCAGCAGCGGCCGGGACAGTGACGAAAAACTGTTTTTT. Its protein is CASSGRDSDEKLFF.

This chain links TRBV19 with TRBJ1-2, with D perhaps matching TRBD1 (5 bases). Per the germline V gene, CDR1 is LNHDA and CDR2 is SQIVND (reference sequence). The CDR3 has 14 amino acids. Trimming stripped 0 bases from V and 7 bases from J, with 12 bases between. The CDR3 loop is CASSIDRGQSGYTF. CDR3 DNA: TGTGCCAGTAGTATAGATCGGGGCCAGAGTGGCTACACCTTC.

This clone was counted a single time. The chain combines TRBV30 with TRBJ1-1, with TRBD1 identical over 8 bases. Germline trimming cut 7 bases from V and 5 bases from J; bases unmatched to any gene: 6. CDR1 and CDR2 (germline): GTSNPN, SVGIG (reference sequence). The CDR3 is 12 amino acids. CDR3 DNA sequence: TGTGCCTCAACAGGGGGAGGGACTGAAGCTTTCTTT. This translates into CASTGGGTEAFF.

The rearrangement joins TRBV27 to TRBJ2-1; D possibly corresponds to TRBD2 (6 bases). Germline CDR1 is MNHEY and CDR2 is SMNVEV (reference sequence). The germline V and J ends were trimmed by 4 bases and 7 bases, with 17 bases remaining between them. This CDR3 comprises 15 residues. The CDR3 spells CASSSSGTLNNEQFF. Written as DNA, the CDR3 is TGTGCCAGCAGTTCCTCCGGGACTTTAAATAATGAGCAGTTCTTC.

The chain employs TRBV2 and TRBJ2-7, with D maybe TRBD2 (6 bases). The CDR3 is 14 amino acids. Germline CDR1 is SNHLY and CDR2 is FYNNEI. Trimming stripped 10 bases from V and 0 bases from J, with 16 bases between. DNA for the CDR3: TGTGCCACTGCAGAGGGACTCCTCTCCTACGAGCAGTACTTC. This sequence encodes CATAEGLLSYEQYF.

This chain uses TRBV11-2 with TRBJ2-2; 12 bases line up with TRBD2. In germline, CDR1 is SGHAT, CDR2 FQNNGV. V gave up 6 bases and J gave up 7 bases; unmatched junction bases: 6. The CDR3 is 15 amino acids. In DNA form, the CDR3 reads TGTGCCAGCAGACGGACTAGCGGGAAAATCGGGGAGCTGTTTTTT. This gives the protein CASRRTSGKIGELFF.

The CDR3 DNA follows: TGTGCCAGCAGCTTCACCGGGACTAGCGGATCGTTTGGGTCCTACAATGAGCAGTTCTTC. Protein sequence: CASSFTGTSGSFGSYNEQFF. The V and J genes are TRBV7-3 and TRBJ2-1, with 11 bases that match TRBD2. This CDR3 region has 20 residues. V lost 3 bases to trimming and J lost 1 base; unmatched junction nucleotides: 14. Germline V CDR1 and CDR2: SGHTA, FQGTGA.

The table lists this clone with a count of one. The V gene is TRBV19, the J gene TRBJ2-5, with unresolved D. CDR3 length equals 13 residues. The V gene's germline CDR1 is LNHDA and CDR2 SQIVND (reference sequence). Trimming stripped 3 bases from V and 5 bases from J, with 10 bases between. CDR3 sequence: CASSIIGRETQYF. The CDR3 DNA is TGTGCCAGTAGTATTATCGGGCGGGAGACCCAGTACTTC.

The chain employs TRBV5-1 and TRBJ2-1; 10 nucleotides align to TRBD2. This CDR3 has 15 residues. Unmatched junction bases numbered 6, after V lost 4 bases and J lost 5 bases. Germline V gene sequence: CDR1 SGHRS, CDR2 YFSETQ. The CDR3 DNA reads TGCGCCAGCAGCCTCGGACTAGCGGCCAACAATGAGCAGTTCTTC. Protein: CASSLGLAANNEQFF.

V and J are TRBV25-1 and TRBJ2-3; D is unclear. Germline V gene data show CDR1 as MGHDK and CDR2 as SYGVNS. V gave up 3 bases and J gave up 6 bases, with 16 bases separating them. This CDR3 has 15 residues. CDR3 in DNA: TGTGCCAGCAGTGAGCAGCGCTCCTCCGGGGATACGCAGTATTTT. Translated: CASSEQRSSGDTQYF.

The genes are TRBV11-3 and TRBJ2-3; no firm D call. Germline lookup yields CDR1 SGHNT and CDR2 YENEEA. Deletions cut 6 bases from V and 4 bases from J, with 5 bases between. The CDR3 runs to 11 residues. As DNA, the CDR3 is TGTGCCAGCAGTTCCTCAGATACGCAGTATTTT. This codes for CASSSSDTQYF.